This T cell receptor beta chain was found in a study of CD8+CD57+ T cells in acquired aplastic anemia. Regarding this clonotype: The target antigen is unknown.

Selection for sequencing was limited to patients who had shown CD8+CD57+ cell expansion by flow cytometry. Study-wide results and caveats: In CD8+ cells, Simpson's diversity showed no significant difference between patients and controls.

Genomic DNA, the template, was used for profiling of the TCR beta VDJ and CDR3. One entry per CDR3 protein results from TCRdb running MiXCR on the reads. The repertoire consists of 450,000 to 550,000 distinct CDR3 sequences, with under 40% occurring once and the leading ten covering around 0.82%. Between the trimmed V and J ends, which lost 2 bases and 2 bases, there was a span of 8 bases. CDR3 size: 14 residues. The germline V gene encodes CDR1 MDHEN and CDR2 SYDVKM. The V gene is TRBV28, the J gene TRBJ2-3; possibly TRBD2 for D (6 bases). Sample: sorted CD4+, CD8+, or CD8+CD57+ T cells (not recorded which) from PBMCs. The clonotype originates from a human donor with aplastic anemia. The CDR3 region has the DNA TGTGCCAGCAGTTTAAGGGAGGACACAGATACGCAGTATTTT. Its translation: CASSLREDTDTQYF.